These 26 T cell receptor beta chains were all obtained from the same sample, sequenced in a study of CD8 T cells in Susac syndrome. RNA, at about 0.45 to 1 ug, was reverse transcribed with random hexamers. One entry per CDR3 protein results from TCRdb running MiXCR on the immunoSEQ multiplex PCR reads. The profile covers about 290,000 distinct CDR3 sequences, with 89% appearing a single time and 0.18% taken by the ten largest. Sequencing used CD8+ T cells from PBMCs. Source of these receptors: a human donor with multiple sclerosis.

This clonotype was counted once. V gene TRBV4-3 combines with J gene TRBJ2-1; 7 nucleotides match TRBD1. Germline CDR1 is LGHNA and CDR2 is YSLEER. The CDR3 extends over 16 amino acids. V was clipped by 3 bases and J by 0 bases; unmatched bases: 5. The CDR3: CASSHDRVSSYNEQFF. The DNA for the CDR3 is TGCGCCAGCAGCCACGACAGGGTAAGCTCCTACAATGAGCAGTTCTTC.

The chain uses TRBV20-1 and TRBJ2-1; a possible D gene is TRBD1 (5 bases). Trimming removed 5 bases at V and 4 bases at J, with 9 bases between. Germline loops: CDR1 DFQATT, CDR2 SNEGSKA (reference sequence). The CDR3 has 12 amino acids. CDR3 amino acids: CSAQGVYNEQFF. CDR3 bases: TGCAGTGCTCAAGGGGTTTACAATGAGCAGTTCTTC.

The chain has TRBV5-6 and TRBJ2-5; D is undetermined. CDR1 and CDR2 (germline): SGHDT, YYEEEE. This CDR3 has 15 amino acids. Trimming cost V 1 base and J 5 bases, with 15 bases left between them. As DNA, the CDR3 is TGTGCCAGCAGCTTGACGGAAACCCAGGTGGAGACCCAGTACTTC. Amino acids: CASSLTETQVETQYF. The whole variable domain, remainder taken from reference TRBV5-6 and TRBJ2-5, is DAGVTQSPTHLIKTRGQQVTLRCSPKSGHDTVSWYQQALGQGPQFIFQYYEEEERQRGNFPDRFSGHQFPNYSSELNVNALLLGDSALYLCASSLTETQVETQYFGPGTRLLVL.

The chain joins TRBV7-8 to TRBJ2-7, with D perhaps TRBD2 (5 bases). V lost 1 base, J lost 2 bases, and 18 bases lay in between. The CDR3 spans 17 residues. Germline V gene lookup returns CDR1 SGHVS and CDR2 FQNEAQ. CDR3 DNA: TGTGCCAGCAGCTTAGACCCACGACCGGGGTCAGCCTACGAGCAGTACTTC. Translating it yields CASSLDPRPGSAYEQYF. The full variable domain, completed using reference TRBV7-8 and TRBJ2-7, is GAGVSQSPRYKVAKRGQDVALRCDPISGHVSLFWYQQALGQGPEFLTYFQNEAQLDKSGLPSDRFFAERPEGSVSTLKIQRTQQEDSAVYLCASSLDPRPGSAYEQYFGPGTRLTVT.

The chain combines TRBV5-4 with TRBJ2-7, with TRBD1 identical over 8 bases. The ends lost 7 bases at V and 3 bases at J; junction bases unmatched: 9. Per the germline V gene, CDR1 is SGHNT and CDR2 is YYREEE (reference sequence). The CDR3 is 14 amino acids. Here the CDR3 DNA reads TGTGCCAGCTCCTTGCGGACAGGGATCTACGAGCAGTACTTC. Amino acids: CASSLRTGIYEQYF.

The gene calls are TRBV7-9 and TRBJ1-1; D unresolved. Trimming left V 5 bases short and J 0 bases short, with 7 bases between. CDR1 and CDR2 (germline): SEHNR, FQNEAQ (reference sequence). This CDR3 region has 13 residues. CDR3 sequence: CASSPDVNTEAFF. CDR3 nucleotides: TGTGCCAGCAGCCCAGACGTGAACACTGAAGCTTTCTTT.

CDR3 in amino acids: CASSPRGEGQGIQYF. The CDR3 DNA is TGTGCCAGCAGCCCCCGGGGGGAGGGCCAGGGCATTCAGTACTTC. This rearrangement joins TRBV5-4 to TRBJ2-4; 7 bases map to TRBD2. CDR3 length: 15 residues. J was trimmed by 9 bases and V by 4 bases; bases with no gene match: 13. Germline lookup yields CDR1 SGHNT and CDR2 YYREEE (reference sequence).

In nucleotides, the CDR3 is TGTGCCAGCAGCATGGACGGCCCCCTCGACGAGCAGTACTTC. Protein product: CASSMDGPLDEQYF. The genes are TRBV7-2 and TRBJ2-7; the D is unclear. Trimming stripped 5 bases from V and 5 bases from J, with 16 bases between. Per the germline V gene, CDR1 is SGHTA and CDR2 is FQGNSA. The CDR3 covers 14 residues.

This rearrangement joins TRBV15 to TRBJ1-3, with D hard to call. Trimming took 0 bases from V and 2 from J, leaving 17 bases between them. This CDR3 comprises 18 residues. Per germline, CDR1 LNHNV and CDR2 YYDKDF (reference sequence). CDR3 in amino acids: CATSRDGNPSGPGNTIYF. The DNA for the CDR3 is TGTGCCACCAGCAGAGATGGGAACCCATCCGGACCTGGAAACACCATATATTTT. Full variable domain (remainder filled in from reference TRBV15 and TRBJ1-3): DAMVIQNPRYQVTQFGKPVTLSCSQTLNHNVMYWYQQKSSQAPKLLFHYYDKDFNNEADTPDNFQSRRPNTSFCFLDIRSPGLGDTAMYLCATSRDGNPSGPGNTIYFGEGSWLTVV.

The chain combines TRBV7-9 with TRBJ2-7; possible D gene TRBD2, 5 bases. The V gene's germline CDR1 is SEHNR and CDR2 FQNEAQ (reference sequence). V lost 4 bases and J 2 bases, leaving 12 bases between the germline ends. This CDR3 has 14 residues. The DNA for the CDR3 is TGTGCCAGCAGCTCTTCCTACGGGGCCTACGAGCAGTACTTC. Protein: CASSSSYGAYEQYF. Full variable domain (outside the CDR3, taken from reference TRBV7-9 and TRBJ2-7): DTGVSQNPRHKITKRGQNVTFRCDPISEHNRLYWYRQTLGQGPEFLTYFQNEAQLEKSRLLSDRFSAERPKGSFSTLEIQRTEQGDSAMYLCASSSSYGAYEQYFGPGTRLTVT.

CDR3 sequence: CASSEEPRGRYGYTF. The CDR3 DNA sequence: TGCGCCAGCAGCGAGGAACCACGGGGCCGCTATGGCTACACCTTC. V and J are TRBV5-1 and TRBJ1-2; TRBD1 might be the D (5 bases). Germline loops: CDR1 SGHRS, CDR2 YFSETQ. This CDR3 has 15 amino acids. V lost 4 bases and J 4 bases, leaving 17 bases between the germline ends. Drawing the rest from reference TRBV5-1 and TRBJ1-2, the complete variable domain is KAGVTQTPRYLIKTRGQQVTLSCSPISGHRSVSWYQQTPGQGLQFLFEYFSETQRNKGNFPGRFSGRQFSNSRSEMNVSTLELGDSALYLCASSEEPRGRYGYTFGSGTRLTVV.

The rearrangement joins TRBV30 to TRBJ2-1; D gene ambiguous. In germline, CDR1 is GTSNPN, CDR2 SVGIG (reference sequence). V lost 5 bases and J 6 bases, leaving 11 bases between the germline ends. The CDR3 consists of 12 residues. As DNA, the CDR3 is TGTGCCTGGGGGATATCGTTCAATGAGCAGTTCTTC. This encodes CAWGISFNEQFF. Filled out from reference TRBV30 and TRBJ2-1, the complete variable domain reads SQTIHQWPATLVQPVGSPLSLECTVEGTSNPNLYWYRQAAGRGLQLLFYSVGIGQISSEVPQNLSASRPQDRQFILSSKKLLLSDSGFYLCAWGISFNEQFFGPGTRLTVL.

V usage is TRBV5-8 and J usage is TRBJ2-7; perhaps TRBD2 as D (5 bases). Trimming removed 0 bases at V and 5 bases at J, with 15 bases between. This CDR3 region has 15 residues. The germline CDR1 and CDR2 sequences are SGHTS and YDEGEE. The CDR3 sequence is CASSLVFWGVDEQYF. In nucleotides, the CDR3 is TGTGCCAGCAGCTTGGTGTTTTGGGGAGTTGACGAGCAGTACTTC.

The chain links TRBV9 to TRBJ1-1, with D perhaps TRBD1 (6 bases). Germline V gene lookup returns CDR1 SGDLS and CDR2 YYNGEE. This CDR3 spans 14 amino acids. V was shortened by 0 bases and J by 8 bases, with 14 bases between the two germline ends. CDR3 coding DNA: TGTGCCAGCAGCGTAGGGGGAACAGGGCGCGAAGCTTTCTTT. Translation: CASSVGGTGREAFF.

CDR3 in DNA: TGTGCCAGCCTCGGGGCAGTCAATGAGCAGTTCTTC. This gives the protein CASLGAVNEQFF. The chain is built from TRBV5-4 and TRBJ2-1; D might be TRBD1 or TRBD2, each matching 5 bases. This CDR3 has 12 amino acids. CDR1 is SGHNT and CDR2 is YYREEE in the germline V gene (reference sequence). Trimming stripped 7 bases from V and 6 bases from J, with 11 bases between.

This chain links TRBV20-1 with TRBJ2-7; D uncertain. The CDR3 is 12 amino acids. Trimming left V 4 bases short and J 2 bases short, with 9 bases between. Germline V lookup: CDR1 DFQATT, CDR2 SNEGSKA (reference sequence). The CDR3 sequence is CSATDITYEQYF. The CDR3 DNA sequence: TGCAGTGCTACCGACATCACCTACGAGCAGTACTTC.

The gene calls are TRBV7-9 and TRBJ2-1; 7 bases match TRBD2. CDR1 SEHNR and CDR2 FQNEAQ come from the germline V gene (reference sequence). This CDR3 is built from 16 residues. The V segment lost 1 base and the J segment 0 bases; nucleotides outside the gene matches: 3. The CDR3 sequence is CASSLDRGDSYNEQFF. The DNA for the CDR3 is TGTGCCAGCAGCTTAGATCGGGGGGACTCCTACAATGAGCAGTTCTTC.

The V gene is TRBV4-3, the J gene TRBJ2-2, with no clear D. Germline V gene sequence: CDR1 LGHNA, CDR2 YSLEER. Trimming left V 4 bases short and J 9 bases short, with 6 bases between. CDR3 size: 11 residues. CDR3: CASSRSRELFF. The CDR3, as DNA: TGCGCCAGCAGCCGGTCCAGGGAGCTGTTTTTT.

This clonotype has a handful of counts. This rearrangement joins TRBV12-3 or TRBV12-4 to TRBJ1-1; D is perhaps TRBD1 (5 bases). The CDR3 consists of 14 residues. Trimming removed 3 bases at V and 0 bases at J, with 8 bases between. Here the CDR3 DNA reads TGTGCCAGCAGTTTGGGGACCCTGAACACTGAAGCTTTCTTT. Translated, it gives CASSLGTLNTEAFF.

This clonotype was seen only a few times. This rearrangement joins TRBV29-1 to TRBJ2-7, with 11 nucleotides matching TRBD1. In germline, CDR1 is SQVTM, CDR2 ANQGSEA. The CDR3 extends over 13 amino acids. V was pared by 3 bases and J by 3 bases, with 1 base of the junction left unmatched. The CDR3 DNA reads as TGCAGCGTTGAGGGACAGGGGGTCTACGAGCAGTACTTC. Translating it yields CSVEGQGVYEQYF.

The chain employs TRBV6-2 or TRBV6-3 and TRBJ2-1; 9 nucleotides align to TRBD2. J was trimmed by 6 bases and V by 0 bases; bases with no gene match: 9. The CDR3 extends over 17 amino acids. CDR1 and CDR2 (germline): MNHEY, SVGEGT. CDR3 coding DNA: TGTGCCAGCAGTTACTCCGGACTAGCGATAACGGGCAATGAGCAGTTCTTC. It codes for CASSYSGLAITGNEQFF.

CDR3 in DNA: TGTGCCTGGAGTACGGGACTGAACTCCTACGAGCAGTACTTC. Residues: CAWSTGLNSYEQYF. The chain has TRBV30 and TRBJ2-7; tentatively, D is TRBD2 (6 bases). The CDR3 runs to 14 residues. In germline, CDR1 is GTSNPN, CDR2 SVGIG (reference sequence). With 2 bases removed from V and 0 bases from J, the gap between germline ends came to 11 bases.

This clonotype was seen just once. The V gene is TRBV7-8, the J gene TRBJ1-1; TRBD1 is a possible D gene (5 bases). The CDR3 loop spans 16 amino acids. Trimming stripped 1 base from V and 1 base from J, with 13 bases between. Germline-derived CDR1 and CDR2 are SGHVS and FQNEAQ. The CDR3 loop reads CASSLEQGGGNTEAFF. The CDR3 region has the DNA TGTGCCAGCAGCTTAGAGCAGGGCGGGGGGAACACTGAAGCTTTCTTT.

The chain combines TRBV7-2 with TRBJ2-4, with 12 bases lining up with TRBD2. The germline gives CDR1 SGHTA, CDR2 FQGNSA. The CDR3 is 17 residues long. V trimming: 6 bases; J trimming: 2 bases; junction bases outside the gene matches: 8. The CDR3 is CASSFPSGGAPKNIQYF. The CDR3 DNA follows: TGTGCCAGCAGTTTTCCTAGCGGGGGGGCTCCCAAAAACATTCAGTACTTC. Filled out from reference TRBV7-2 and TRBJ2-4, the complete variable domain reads GAGVSQSPSNKVTEKGKDVELRCDPISGHTALYWYRQSLGQGLEFLIYFQGNSAPDKSGLPSDRFSAERTGGSVSTLTIQRTQQEDSAVYLCASSFPSGGAPKNIQYFGAGTRLSVL.

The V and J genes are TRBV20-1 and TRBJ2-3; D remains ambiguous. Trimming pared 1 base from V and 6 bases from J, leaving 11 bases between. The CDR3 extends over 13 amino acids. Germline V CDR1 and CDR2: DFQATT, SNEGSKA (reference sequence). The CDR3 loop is CSARAGMRDTQYF. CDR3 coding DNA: TGCAGTGCTAGAGCTGGTATGCGGGATACGCAGTATTTT.

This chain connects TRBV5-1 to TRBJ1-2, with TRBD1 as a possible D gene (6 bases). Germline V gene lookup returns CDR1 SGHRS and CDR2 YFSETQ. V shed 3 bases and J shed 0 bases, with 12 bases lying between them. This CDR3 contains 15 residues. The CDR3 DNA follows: TGCGCCAGCAGCTATTCAGGGGAGGCTAACTATGGCTACACCTTC. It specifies CASSYSGEANYGYTF.